This record covers a single T cell receptor (beta chain). The V end lost 1 base, the J end lost 6 bases, and 7 bases lay between the germline ends. This CDR3 spans 13 amino acids. Germline CDR1 is SGHVS and CDR2 is FQNEAQ. This entry comes from a study of PD-1 blockade in mismatch repair-deficient tumors. Some clones are missing from TCRdb's copy, which holds only in-frame ones; the method was immunoSEQ multiplex PCR. The table lists 120,000 or so clones, about 85% of them singletons. The input for sequencing was peripheral blood, taken 44 weeks after starting pembrolizumab. This TCR was sampled from an adult with mismatch repair-deficient cancer. The chain recombines TRBV7-8 with TRBJ2-1, with a tentative D call TRBD2 (5 bases). The chain's CDR3 is CASSLGGSNEQFF. CDR3 nucleotides: TGTGCCAGCAGCTTAGGTGGGAGCAATGAGCAGTTCTTC.